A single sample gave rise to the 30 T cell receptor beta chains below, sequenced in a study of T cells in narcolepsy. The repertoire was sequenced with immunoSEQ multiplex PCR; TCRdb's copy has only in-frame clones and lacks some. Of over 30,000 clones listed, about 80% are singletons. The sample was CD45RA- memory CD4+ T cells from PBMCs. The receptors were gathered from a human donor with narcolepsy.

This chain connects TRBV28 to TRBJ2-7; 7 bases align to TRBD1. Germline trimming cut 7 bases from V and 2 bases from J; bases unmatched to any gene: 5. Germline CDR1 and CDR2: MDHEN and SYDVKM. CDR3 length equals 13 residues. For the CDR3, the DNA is TGTGCCAGCACCCGGGACAGACCCTACGAGCAGTACTTC. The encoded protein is CASTRDRPYEQYF.

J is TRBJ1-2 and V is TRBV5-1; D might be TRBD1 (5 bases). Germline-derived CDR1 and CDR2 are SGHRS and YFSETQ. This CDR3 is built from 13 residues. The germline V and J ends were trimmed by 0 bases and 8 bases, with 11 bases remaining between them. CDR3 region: CASSLGGAEGYTF. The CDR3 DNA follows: TGCGCCAGCAGCTTGGGAGGGGCTGAAGGCTACACCTTC.

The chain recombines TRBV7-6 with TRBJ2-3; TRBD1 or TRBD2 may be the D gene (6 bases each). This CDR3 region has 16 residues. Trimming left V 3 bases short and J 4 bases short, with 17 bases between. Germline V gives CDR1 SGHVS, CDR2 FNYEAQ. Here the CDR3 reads CASSLGASVAADTQYF. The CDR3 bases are TGTGCCAGCAGCTTGGGGGCCTCAGTAGCGGCAGATACGCAGTATTTT.

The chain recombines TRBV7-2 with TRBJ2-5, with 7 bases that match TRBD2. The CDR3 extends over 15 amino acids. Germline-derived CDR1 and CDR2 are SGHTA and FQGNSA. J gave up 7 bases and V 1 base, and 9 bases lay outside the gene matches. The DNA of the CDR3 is TGTGCCAGCAGCTTAGAGCGGGGCGTACTTAGGACCCAGTACTTC. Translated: CASSLERGVLRTQYF. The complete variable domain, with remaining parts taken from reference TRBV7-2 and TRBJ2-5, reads GAGVSQSPSNKVTEKGKDVELRCDPISGHTALYWYRQSLGQGLEFLIYFQGNSAPDKSGLPSDRFSAERTGGSVSTLTIQRTQQEDSAVYLCASSLERGVLRTQYFGPGTRLLVL.

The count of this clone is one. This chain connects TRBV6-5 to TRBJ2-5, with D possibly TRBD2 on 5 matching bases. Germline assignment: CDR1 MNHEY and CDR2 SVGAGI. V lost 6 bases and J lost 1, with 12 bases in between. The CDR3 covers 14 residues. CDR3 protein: CASSLRGVQETQYF. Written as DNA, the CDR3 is TGTGCCAGCAGCCTCCGGGGTGTCCAAGAGACCCAGTACTTC.

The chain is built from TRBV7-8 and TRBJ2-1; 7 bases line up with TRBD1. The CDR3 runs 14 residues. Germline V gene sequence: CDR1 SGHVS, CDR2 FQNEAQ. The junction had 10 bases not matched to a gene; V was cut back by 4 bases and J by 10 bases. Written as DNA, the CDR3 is TGTGCCAGCAGCTACCAGGGGGTACGTGAAGAGCAGTTCTTC. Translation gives CASSYQGVREEQFF.

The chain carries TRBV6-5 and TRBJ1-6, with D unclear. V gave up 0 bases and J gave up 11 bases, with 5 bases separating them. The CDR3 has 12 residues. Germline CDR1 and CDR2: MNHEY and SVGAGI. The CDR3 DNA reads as TGTGCCAGCAGTTACTCGAACCCACCCCTCCACTTT. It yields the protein CASSYSNPPLHF.

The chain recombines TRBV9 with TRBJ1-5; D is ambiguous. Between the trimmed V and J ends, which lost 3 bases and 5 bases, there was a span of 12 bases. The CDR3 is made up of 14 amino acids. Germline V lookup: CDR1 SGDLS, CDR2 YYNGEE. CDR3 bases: TGTGCCAGCAGCGCCGGGGTCTTGGATCAGCCCCAGCATTTT. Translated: CASSAGVLDQPQHF.

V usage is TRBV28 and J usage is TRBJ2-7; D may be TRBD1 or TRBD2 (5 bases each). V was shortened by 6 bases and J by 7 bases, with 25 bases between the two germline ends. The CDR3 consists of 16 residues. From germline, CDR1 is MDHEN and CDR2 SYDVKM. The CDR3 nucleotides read TGTGCCAGCAGGCTCGGTGCCCTGGGCCAGGGAGTTGAGCAGTACTTC. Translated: CASRLGALGQGVEQYF.

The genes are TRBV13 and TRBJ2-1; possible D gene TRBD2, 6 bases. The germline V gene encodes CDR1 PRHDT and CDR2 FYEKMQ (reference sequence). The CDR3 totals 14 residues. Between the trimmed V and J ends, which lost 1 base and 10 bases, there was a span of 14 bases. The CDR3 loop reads CASSLEGRGGEQFF. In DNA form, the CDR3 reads TGTGCCAGCAGCTTAGAGGGGCGGGGCGGAGAGCAGTTCTTC. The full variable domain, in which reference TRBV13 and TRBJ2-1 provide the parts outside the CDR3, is AAGVIQSPRHLIKEKRETATLKCYPIPRHDTVYWYQQGPGQDPQFLISFYEKMQSDKGSIPDRFSAQQFSDYHSELNMSSLELGDSALYFCASSLEGRGGEQFFGPGTRLTVL.

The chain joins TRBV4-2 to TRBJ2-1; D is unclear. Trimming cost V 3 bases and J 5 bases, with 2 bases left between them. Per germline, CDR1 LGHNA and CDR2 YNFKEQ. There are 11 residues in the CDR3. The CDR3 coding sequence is TGTGCCAGCAGCCAGCACAATGAGCAGTTCTTC. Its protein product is CASSQHNEQFF.

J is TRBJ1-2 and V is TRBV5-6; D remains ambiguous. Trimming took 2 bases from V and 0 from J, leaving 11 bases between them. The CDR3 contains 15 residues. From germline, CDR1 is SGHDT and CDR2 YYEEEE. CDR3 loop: CASSFITAANYGYTF. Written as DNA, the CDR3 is TGTGCCAGCAGCTTTATCACAGCGGCTAACTATGGCTACACCTTC.

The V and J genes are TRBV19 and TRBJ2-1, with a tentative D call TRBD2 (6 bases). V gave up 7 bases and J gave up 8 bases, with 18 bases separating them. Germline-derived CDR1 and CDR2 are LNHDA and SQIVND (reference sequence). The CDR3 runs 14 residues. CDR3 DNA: TGTGCCAGTAAGGAGGGCGGGCCACATGATGAGCAGTTCTTC. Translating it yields CASKEGGPHDEQFF.

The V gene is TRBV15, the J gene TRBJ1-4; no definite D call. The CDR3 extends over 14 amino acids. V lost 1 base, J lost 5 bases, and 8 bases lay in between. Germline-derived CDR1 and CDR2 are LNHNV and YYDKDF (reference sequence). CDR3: CATSRAPPNEKLFF. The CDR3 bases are TGTGCCACCAGCAGAGCTCCCCCGAATGAAAAACTGTTTTTT.

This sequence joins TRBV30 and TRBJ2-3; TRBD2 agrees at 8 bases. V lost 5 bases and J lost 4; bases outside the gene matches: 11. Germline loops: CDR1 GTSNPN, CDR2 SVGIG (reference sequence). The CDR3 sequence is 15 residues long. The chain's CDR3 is CAWGKRGGRADTQYF. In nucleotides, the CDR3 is TGTGCCTGGGGAAAACGGGGGGGCCGCGCAGATACGCAGTATTTT. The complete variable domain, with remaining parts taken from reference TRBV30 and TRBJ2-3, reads SQTIHQWPATLVQPVGSPLSLECTVEGTSNPNLYWYRQAAGRGLQLLFYSVGIGQISSEVPQNLSASRPQDRQFILSSKKLLLSDSGFYLCAWGKRGGRADTQYFGPGTRLTVL.

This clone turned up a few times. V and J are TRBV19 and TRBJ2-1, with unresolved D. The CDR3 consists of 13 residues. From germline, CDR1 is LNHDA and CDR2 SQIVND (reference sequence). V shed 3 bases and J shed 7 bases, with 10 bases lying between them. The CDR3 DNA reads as TGTGCCAGTAGTATCATTGCGAAGAATGAGCAGTTCTTC. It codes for CASSIIAKNEQFF.

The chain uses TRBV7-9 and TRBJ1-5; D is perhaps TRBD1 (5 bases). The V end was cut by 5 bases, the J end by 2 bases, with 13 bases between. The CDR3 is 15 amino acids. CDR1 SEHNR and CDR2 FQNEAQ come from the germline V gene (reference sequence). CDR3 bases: TGTGCCAGCAGCCCCGGGGCAGCTGGCAATCAGCCCCAGCATTTT. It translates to CASSPGAAGNQPQHF.

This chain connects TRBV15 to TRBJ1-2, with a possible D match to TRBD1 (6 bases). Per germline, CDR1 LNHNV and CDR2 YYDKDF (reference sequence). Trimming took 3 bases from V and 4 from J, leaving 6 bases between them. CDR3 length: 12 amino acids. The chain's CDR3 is CATSRDSYGYTF. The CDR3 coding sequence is TGTGCCACCAGCAGGGACAGCTATGGCTACACCTTC.

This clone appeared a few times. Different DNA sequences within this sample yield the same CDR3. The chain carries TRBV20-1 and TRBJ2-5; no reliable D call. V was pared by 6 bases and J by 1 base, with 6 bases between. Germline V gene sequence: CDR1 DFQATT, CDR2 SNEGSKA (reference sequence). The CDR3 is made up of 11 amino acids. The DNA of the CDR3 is TGCAGTGCAAGGCCCCAAGAGACCCAGTACTTC. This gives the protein CSARPQETQYF.

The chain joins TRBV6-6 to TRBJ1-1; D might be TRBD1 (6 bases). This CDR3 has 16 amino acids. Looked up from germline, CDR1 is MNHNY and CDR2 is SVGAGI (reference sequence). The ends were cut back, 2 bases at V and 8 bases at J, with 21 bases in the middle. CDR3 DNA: TGTGCCAGCAGTTACGGAACAGGGTGGGGAAAAAGGGAAGCTTTCTTT. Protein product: CASSYGTGWGKREAFF.

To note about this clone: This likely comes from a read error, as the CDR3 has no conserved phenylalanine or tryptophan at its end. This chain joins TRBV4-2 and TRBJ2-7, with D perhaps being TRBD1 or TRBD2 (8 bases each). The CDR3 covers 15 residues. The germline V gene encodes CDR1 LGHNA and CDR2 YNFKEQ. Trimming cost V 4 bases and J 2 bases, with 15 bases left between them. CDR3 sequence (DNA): TGTGCCAGCAGCCTTAGCGGGACAGGACCCTACGAGCAGTACGGC. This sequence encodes CASSLSGTGPYEQYG.

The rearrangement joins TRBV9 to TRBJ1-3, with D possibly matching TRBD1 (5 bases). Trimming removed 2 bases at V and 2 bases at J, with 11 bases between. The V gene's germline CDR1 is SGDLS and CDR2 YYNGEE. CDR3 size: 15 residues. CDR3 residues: CASSVSEQAGNTIYF. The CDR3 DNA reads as TGTGCCAGCAGCGTCTCGGAACAGGCTGGAAACACCATATATTTT.

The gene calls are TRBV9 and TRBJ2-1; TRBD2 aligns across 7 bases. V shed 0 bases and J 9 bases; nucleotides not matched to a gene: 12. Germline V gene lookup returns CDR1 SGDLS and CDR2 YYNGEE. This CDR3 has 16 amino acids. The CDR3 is CASSVAPALAVGEQFF. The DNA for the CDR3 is TGTGCCAGCAGCGTAGCCCCGGCTCTAGCGGTCGGTGAGCAGTTCTTC.

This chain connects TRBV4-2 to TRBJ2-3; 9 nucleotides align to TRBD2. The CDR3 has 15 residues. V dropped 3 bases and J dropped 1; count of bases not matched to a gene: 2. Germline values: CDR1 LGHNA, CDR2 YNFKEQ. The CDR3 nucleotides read TGTGCCAGCAGCCATAGCGGGGGCCGCACAGATACGCAGTATTTT. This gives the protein CASSHSGGRTDTQYF.

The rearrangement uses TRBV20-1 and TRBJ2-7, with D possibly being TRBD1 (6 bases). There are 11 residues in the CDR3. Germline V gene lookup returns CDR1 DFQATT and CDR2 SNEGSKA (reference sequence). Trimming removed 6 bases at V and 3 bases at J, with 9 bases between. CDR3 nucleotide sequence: TGCAGTGCCAGGGACATCTACGAGCAGTACTTC. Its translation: CSARDIYEQYF.

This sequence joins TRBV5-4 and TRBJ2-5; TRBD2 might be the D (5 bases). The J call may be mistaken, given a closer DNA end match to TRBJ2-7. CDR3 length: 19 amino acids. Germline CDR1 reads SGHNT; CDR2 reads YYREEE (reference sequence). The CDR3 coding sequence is TGTGCCAGCAGCTCGACAATCGGGATCCAGGTCTGGTCCTGGGACGAGCAGTACTTC. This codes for CASSSTIGIQVWSWDEQYF.

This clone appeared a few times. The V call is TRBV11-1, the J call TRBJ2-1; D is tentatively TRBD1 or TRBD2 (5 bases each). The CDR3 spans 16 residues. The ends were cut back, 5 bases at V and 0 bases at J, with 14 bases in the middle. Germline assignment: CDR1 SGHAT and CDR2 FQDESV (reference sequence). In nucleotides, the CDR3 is TGTGCCAGCAGCCAGAGGGGCTCGAGCTCCTACAATGAGCAGTTCTTC. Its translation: CASSQRGSSSYNEQFF.

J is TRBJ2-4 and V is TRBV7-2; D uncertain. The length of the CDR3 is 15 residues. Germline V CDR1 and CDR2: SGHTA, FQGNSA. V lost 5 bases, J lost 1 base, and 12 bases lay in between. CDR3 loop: CASSQLTSAKNIQYF. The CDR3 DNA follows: TGTGCCAGCAGCCAGTTAACGTCGGCCAAAAACATTCAGTACTTC.

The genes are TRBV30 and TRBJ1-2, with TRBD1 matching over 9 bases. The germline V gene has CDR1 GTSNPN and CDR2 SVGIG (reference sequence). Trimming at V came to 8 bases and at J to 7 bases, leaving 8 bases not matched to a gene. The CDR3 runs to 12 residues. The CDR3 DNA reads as TGTGCCCGATTCACAGGGGGCGGTGGCTACACCTTC. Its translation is CARFTGGGGYTF.

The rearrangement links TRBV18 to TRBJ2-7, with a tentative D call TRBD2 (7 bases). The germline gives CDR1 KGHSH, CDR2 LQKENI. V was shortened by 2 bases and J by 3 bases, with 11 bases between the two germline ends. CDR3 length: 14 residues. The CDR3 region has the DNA TGTGCCAGCTCACCAGGAGGGGGGGTCTACGAGCAGTACTTC. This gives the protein CASSPGGGVYEQYF.